Included here is one T cell receptor beta chain sequence, with context. Its target is not known. With the 5' RACE reads reprocessed, TCRdb shows one record per CDR3 protein and no DNA. The sample shows 500,000 to 600,000 distinct CDR3 sequences, and 3% to 4.5% sits with its ten largest clones. This CDR3 region has 15 residues. Per the germline V gene, CDR1 is MNHEY and CDR2 is SVGAGI. This specimen belongs to a study of T cells expressing NK-cell markers. Findings and caveats of the study: Once again these clonotypes came out on top in the CD3+CD56-NKG2C+ fraction of a few donors. HCMV specificity of the expanded NKG2C+ T cell clones was not established.

Sequenced material: blood T cells: a sorted CD56 or NKG2C T cell subset, CD4+ or CD8+ T cells, or bulk PBMC T cells (not recorded which). V and J are TRBV6-5 and TRBJ2-5; TCRdb proposes TRBD1, but this gene call is untestable without DNA. This sequence originates from a man younger than 35 in good health. CDR3 region: CASSYGPGAGETQYF.